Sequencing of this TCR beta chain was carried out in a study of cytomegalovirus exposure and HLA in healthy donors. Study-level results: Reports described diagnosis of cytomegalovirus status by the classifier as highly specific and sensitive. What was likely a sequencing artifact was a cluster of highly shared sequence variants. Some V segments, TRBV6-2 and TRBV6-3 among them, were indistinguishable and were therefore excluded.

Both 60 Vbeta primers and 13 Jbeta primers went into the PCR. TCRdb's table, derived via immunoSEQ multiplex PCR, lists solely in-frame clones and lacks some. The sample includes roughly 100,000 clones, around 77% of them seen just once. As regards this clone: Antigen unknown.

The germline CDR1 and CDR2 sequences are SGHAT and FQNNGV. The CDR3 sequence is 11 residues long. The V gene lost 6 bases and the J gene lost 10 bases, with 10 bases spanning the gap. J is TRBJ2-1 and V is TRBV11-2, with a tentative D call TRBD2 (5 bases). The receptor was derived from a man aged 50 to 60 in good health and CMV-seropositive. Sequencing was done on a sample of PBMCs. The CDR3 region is CASRIASEQFF. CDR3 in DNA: TGTGCCAGCAGGATAGCGTCCGAGCAGTTCTTC.